What follows are 32 T cell receptor beta chains derived from one specimen sequenced in a study of T cells in Graves' hyperthyroidism and ophthalmopathy. The TCR beta CDR3 regions underwent amplification using RNA transcripts as the source. TCR CDR3 underwent first-round RT-PCR with the HTBI primer set. A single record per CDR3 protein comes from TCRdb applying MiXCR to the multiplex PCR reads. The data show more than 300,000 distinct CDR3 sequences, approximately 17% seen once. The specimen was blood. The receptors were sampled from a woman in her 30s with Graves' hyperthyroidism that later progressed to Graves' ophthalmopathy.

The chain links TRBV30 to TRBJ1-2; unclear D gene. Trimming took 0 bases from V and 7 from J, leaving 6 bases between them. Germline CDR1 GTSNPN, CDR2 SVGIG (reference sequence). The CDR3 spans 11 residues. The CDR3 spells CAWSVDRGYTF. CDR3 nucleotide sequence: TGTGCCTGGAGTGTAGATCGTGGCTACACCTTC. Drawing the rest from reference TRBV30 and TRBJ1-2, the complete variable domain is SQTIHQWPATLVQPVGSPLSLECTVEGTSNPNLYWYRQAAGRGLQLLFYSVGIGQISSEVPQNLSASRPQDRQFILSSKKLLLSDSGFYLCAWSVDRGYTFGSGTRLTVV.

This clonotype was observed many times. The V gene is TRBV28, the J gene TRBJ2-2; D not certain. Germline V gene lookup returns CDR1 MDHEN and CDR2 SYDVKM. Trimming pared 2 bases from V and 4 bases from J, leaving 8 bases between. This CDR3 is built from 14 residues. CDR3 DNA sequence: TGTGCCAGCAGTTTAGAGTCTTCCACCGGGGAGCTGTTTTTT. It codes for CASSLESSTGELFF.

Many counts were recorded for this clonotype. The gene calls are TRBV12-3 or TRBV12-4 and TRBJ1-1, with TRBD1 matching over 8 bases. There are 18 residues in the CDR3. J was trimmed by 6 bases and V by 6 bases; bases with no gene match: 21. CDR3 protein: CASSRRDRLFGGHSEAFF. In nucleotides, the CDR3 is TGTGCCAGCAGCCGTAGGGACAGGTTATTTGGTGGTCACTCTGAAGCTTTCTTT.

This clonotype came up a few times. A much larger clone sits a single nucleotide away, making a read error possible. The chain combines TRBV28 with TRBJ2-3; 10 bases match TRBD2. The ends lost 5 bases at V and 8 bases at J; junction bases unmatched: 19. The V gene's germline CDR1 is MDHEN and CDR2 SYDVKM. The CDR3 has 18 residues. The CDR3 spells CASSDPSGSSLLAGTQYF. The CDR3 DNA follows: TGTGCCAGCAGTGATCCTAGCGGGAGTAGTCTTTTGGCAGGTACGCAGTATTTT.

The sample holds many counts of this clonotype. This chain links TRBV4-1 with TRBJ1-2, with unresolved D. V was cut by 0 bases and J by 4 bases, with 9 bases left in between. The length of the CDR3 is 14 residues. The germline V gene encodes CDR1 MGHRA and CDR2 YSYEKL. Here the CDR3 reads CASSQETGTYGYTF. For the CDR3, the DNA is TGCGCCAGCAGCCAAGAGACGGGCACCTATGGCTACACCTTC.

This clonotype was seen repeatedly, ten times or more. V gene TRBV27 combines with J gene TRBJ2-2; D not certain. V was clipped by 10 bases and J by 6 bases, with 9 bases between them. The CDR3 is 11 residues long. Germline V CDR1 and CDR2: MNHEY, SMNVEV (reference sequence). Here the CDR3 DNA reads TGTGCCACACTCGAGGCCGGGGAGCTGTTTTTT. Translating it yields CATLEAGELFF.

This clonotype was counted between two and nine times. The chain is built from TRBV15 and TRBJ2-1, with a possible D match to TRBD1 (5 bases). The germline V gene has CDR1 LNHNV and CDR2 YYDKDF (reference sequence). The CDR3 spans 21 residues. The V gene lost 3 bases and the J gene lost 2 bases, with 29 bases spanning the gap. The DNA of the CDR3 is TGTGCCACCAGCAGTAATTACCAATCCCCAGAGACAGCCGGCGCCTACAATGAGCAGTTCTTC. Translated: CATSSNYQSPETAGAYNEQFF.

This clonotype was counted between two and nine times. V is TRBV12-3 or TRBV12-4 and J is TRBJ2-1; D not certain. Trimming left V 5 bases short and J 6 bases short, with 8 bases between. The CDR3 extends over 12 amino acids. The CDR3 reads CASSLSINEQFF. CDR3 nucleotide sequence: TGTGCCAGCAGTCTTTCTATCAATGAGCAGTTCTTC.

This clonotype was seen more than once but under ten times. Relative to the germline gene, one junction end is altered; a read error may explain this. The gene calls are TRBV2 and TRBJ1-2; D not certain. Per the germline V gene, CDR1 is SNHLY and CDR2 is FYNNEI. The CDR3 covers 12 residues. The CDR3 sequence is CASSEGEQPLHF. The CDR3, as DNA: TGTGCCAGCAGTGAAGGGGAGCAGCCGCTACACTTC.

In its sample, this clonotype was seen many times. The chain couples TRBV6-1 to TRBJ2-1; perhaps TRBD1 as D (6 bases). Germline CDR1 MNHNS, CDR2 SASEGT. The CDR3 is 14 residues long. V was trimmed by 10 bases and J by 3 bases, leaving 16 bases between them. CDR3 sequence: CATLTGRGYNEQFF. CDR3 DNA: TGTGCCACTCTAACAGGGAGAGGCTACAATGAGCAGTTCTTC.

The chain recombines TRBV11-1 with TRBJ2-3; 8 bases are shared with TRBD2. Trimming took 5 bases from V and 4 from J; bases not matched to a gene: 14. Germline V gene sequence: CDR1 SGHAT, CDR2 FQDESV (reference sequence). This CDR3 is built from 17 residues. The CDR3 loop is CASSAYARAGASDTQYF. The CDR3 nucleotides are TGTGCCAGCAGCGCCTATGCAAGAGCGGGAGCGTCAGATACGCAGTATTTT. Variable domain in full (rest from reference TRBV11-1 and TRBJ2-3): EAEVAQSPRYKITEKSQAVAFWCDPISGHATLYWYRQILGQGPELLVQFQDESVVDDSQLPKDRFSAERLKGVDSTLKIQPAELGDSAMYLCASSAYARAGASDTQYFGPGTRLTVL.

The chain carries TRBV6-1 and TRBJ1-2, with D possibly being TRBD1 (5 bases). The CDR3 has 14 residues. V shed 5 bases and J shed 6 bases, with 16 bases lying between them. The germline CDR1 and CDR2 sequences are MNHNS and SASEGT. The CDR3 is CASSPMHGGDGYTF. DNA of the CDR3: TGTGCCAGCAGTCCGATGCATGGGGGGGATGGCTACACCTTC.

This clonotype was counted only a few times. The chain carries TRBV28 and TRBJ2-1; no clear D gene. From germline, CDR1 is MDHEN and CDR2 SYDVKM. The CDR3 spans 13 residues. V lost 3 bases and J lost 5, with 8 bases in between. In nucleotides, the CDR3 is TGTGCCAGCAGTTTTTCACTCAACAATGAGCAGTTCTTC. Translated, it gives CASSFSLNNEQFF.

The rearrangement joins TRBV5-4 to TRBJ1-1, with D perhaps matching TRBD1 (5 bases). Trimming shortened V by 0 bases and J by 1 base, and 16 bases separated the two germline ends. Germline V gene data show CDR1 as SGHNT and CDR2 as YYREEE (reference sequence). The CDR3 is 17 amino acids. The CDR3 DNA reads TGTGCCAGCAGCTTGGGTGTGACAGTCAATAAGAACACTGAAGCTTTCTTT. This encodes CASSLGVTVNKNTEAFF.

This clonotype has ten or more counts. The chain carries TRBV30 and TRBJ2-7, with D possibly matching TRBD1 (6 bases). The CDR3 spans 13 residues. With 0 bases removed from V and 6 bases from J, the gap between germline ends came to 12 bases. Per germline, CDR1 GTSNPN and CDR2 SVGIG (reference sequence). The CDR3 sequence: CAWSVQGRSEQYF. In DNA, the CDR3 is TGTGCCTGGAGTGTACAGGGTAGGTCCGAGCAGTACTTC.

This clonotype was seen at least ten times. The chain has TRBV27 and TRBJ1-6; D is possibly TRBD1 (5 bases). V was cut by 2 bases and J by 7 bases, with 9 bases left in between. Germline CDR1 reads MNHEY; CDR2 reads SMNVEV (reference sequence). The CDR3 contains 14 residues. The CDR3 coding sequence is TGTGCCAGCAGTTTACAGGGAGAGAATTCACCCCTCCACTTT. Encoded protein: CASSLQGENSPLHF.

The count of this clonotype is one. The V gene is TRBV30, the J gene TRBJ1-5, with D unclear. V lost 0 bases, J lost 9 bases, and 15 bases lay in between. The CDR3 sequence is 14 residues long. Germline CDR1 and CDR2: GTSNPN and SVGIG (reference sequence). CDR3 protein: CAWSVKVSDRPQHF. In nucleotides, the CDR3 is TGTGCCTGGAGTGTAAAGGTATCGGATCGGCCCCAGCATTTT.

This clonotype has just a few counts. The chain joins TRBV15 to TRBJ2-1; 8 bases align to TRBD1. Germline lookup yields CDR1 LNHNV and CDR2 YYDKDF (reference sequence). The CDR3 spans 17 residues. J lost 5 bases, V lost 5 bases, and 14 bases had no gene match. The CDR3 DNA is TGTGCCACCAGCGGGTATAGTGGGGACAGGAGGAACAATGAGCAGTTCTTC. It yields the protein CATSGYSGDRRNNEQFF.

The sample holds many counts of this clonotype. V is TRBV5-1 and J is TRBJ2-3, with 7 positions matching TRBD1. Germline assignment: CDR1 SGHRS and CDR2 YFSETQ. Unmatched junction bases numbered 7, after V lost 4 bases and J lost 2 bases. The CDR3 runs to 15 residues. CDR3 residues: CASSTRDSNTDTQYF. The DNA of the CDR3 is TGCGCCAGCAGCACACGGGACAGCAACACAGATACGCAGTATTTT.

As concerns this clonotype: A much larger clonotype is one base distant, so this may be a read error. The chain couples TRBV16 to TRBJ1-2; 8 bases match TRBD1. The CDR3 covers 15 residues. The germline V gene encodes CDR1 KGHSY and CDR2 FQNENV. The V segment lost 5 bases and the J segment 4 bases; nucleotides outside the gene matches: 9. This CDR3 is CASSSGGQGAYGYTF. DNA for the CDR3: TGTGCCAGCAGCTCTGGCGGACAGGGCGCCTATGGCTACACCTTC.

There are many counts of this clonotype. The chain has TRBV6-1 and TRBJ2-1, with TRBD2 as a possible D gene (5 bases). V was pared by 6 bases and J by 4 bases, with 16 bases between. The germline V gene encodes CDR1 MNHNS and CDR2 SASEGT. This CDR3 contains 15 residues. This CDR3 reads CASRWEYSLYNEQFF. The CDR3 nucleotides are TGTGCCAGCAGGTGGGAGTACAGCTTATACAATGAGCAGTTCTTC.

This clonotype was observed many times. CDR3 sequence: CASSLVMAGNYNEQFF. The CDR3 nucleotides read TGCGCCAGCAGCTTGGTAATGGCAGGGAACTACAATGAGCAGTTCTTC. This chain joins TRBV5-1 and TRBJ2-1, with D perhaps TRBD1 (5 bases). The CDR3 contains 16 residues. Germline lookup yields CDR1 SGHRS and CDR2 YFSETQ. Trimming pared 0 bases from V and 3 bases from J, leaving 13 bases between.

The chain couples TRBV11-2 to TRBJ2-5; TRBD1 matches at 8 bases. CDR1 is SGHAT and CDR2 is FQNNGV in the germline V gene. V lost 5 bases, J lost 5 bases, and 4 bases stayed unmatched. This CDR3 is built from 13 residues. The CDR3 spells CASSTYRGETQYF. CDR3 sequence (DNA): TGTGCCAGCAGCACCTACAGGGGGGAGACCCAGTACTTC.

This clonotype has ten or more counts. The rearrangement uses TRBV12-3 or TRBV12-4 and TRBJ2-1; no clear D gene. This CDR3 has 12 amino acids. V shed 3 bases and J shed 7 bases, with 7 bases lying between them. The CDR3 is CASSFYLNEQFF. In nucleotides, the CDR3 is TGTGCCAGCAGTTTCTACCTAAATGAGCAGTTCTTC.

At least ten counts were recorded for this clonotype. The chain uses TRBV30 and TRBJ1-1, with unresolved D. This CDR3 is 11 amino acids long. Germline lookup yields CDR1 GTSNPN and CDR2 SVGIG (reference sequence). The V and J ends lost 4 bases and 8 bases respectively, with 11 bases between them. Written as DNA, the CDR3 is TGTGCCTGGAATAATTATATGGAAGCTTTCTTT. Translating it yields CAWNNYMEAFF.

The genes are TRBV6-1 and TRBJ2-7; no clear D gene. V lost 2 bases and J 7 bases, leaving 15 bases between the germline ends. CDR1 MNHNS and CDR2 SASEGT come from the germline V gene. The CDR3 contains 14 residues. CDR3 sequence (DNA): TGTGCCAGCAGTGAAAGGGAACATAAGCAGGAGCAGTACTTC. This codes for CASSEREHKQEQYF.

This clonotype was seen at least ten times. The chain has TRBV6-2 or TRBV6-3 and TRBJ2-7; 8 bases are shared with TRBD2. The trim removed 4 bases at V and 0 bases at J, leaving 8 bases unmatched. The germline V gene has CDR1 MNHEY and CDR2 SVGEGT. CDR3 length equals 16 residues. CDR3 sequence reads: CASSFTRTSYSYEQYF. CDR3 bases: TGTGCCAGCAGTTTCACAAGGACTAGCTACTCCTACGAGCAGTACTTC.

The V call is TRBV2, the J call TRBJ2-3; 7 positions agree with TRBD1. V gave up 6 bases and J gave up 3 bases; unmatched junction bases: 9. The CDR3 spans 15 residues. CDR1 and CDR2 from the germline V gene are SNHLY and FYNNEI. CDR3 bases: TGTGCCAGCAGCCACCACAGGGGAATAACAGATACGCAGTATTTT. Translating it yields CASSHHRGITDTQYF.

Many counts were recorded for this clonotype. This chain connects TRBV6-1 to TRBJ2-3; 7 bases map to TRBD2. Germline V gene lookup returns CDR1 MNHNS and CDR2 SASEGT. The CDR3 runs to 16 residues. The V segment lost 3 bases and the J segment 4 bases; nucleotides outside the gene matches: 10. CDR3 sequence: CASSDPPGGGSDTQYF. Written as DNA, the CDR3 is TGTGCCAGCAGTGACCCCCCCGGGGGAGGGTCAGATACGCAGTATTTT.

This clonotype was found many times. This chain connects TRBV6-1 to TRBJ1-2, with 10 bases fitting TRBD1. V trimming: 4 bases; J trimming: 5 bases; junction bases outside the gene matches: 4. CDR1 and CDR2 (germline): MNHNS, SASEGT. The CDR3 runs to 14 residues. The DNA for the CDR3 is TGTGCCAGCAGTGGGGGACAGGGGAGGTATGGCTACACCTTC. Amino acids: CASSGGQGRYGYTF.

J is TRBJ1-6 and V is TRBV5-4, with 8 bases fitting TRBD1. Losses at the gene ends were 2 bases for V and 7 bases for J; bases not matched to a gene: 17. This CDR3 contains 19 residues. Germline V gives CDR1 SGHNT, CDR2 YYREEE (reference sequence). CDR3 nucleotides: TGTGCCAGCAGCTTTGGGATGGTGGACAGGGCTGAGGAGAATTCACCCCTCCACTTT. It encodes CASSFGMVDRAEENSPLHF.

The table lists this clonotype with many counts. The V call is TRBV6-1, the J call TRBJ1-2, with 7 positions matching TRBD1. Germline V lookup: CDR1 MNHNS, CDR2 SASEGT. The CDR3 runs 14 residues. The V gene end was trimmed by 6 bases and the J gene end by 8 bases; junction bases not matched to a gene: 12. The CDR3 loop is CASRMMTGFQGYTF. The CDR3 nucleotides read TGTGCCAGCAGGATGATGACAGGGTTTCAGGGCTACACCTTC.